The rows below give T cell receptor beta chains drawn from one sample of a study of vaccination effects on CD4 cells after COVID-19. These TCRs are of unknown antigen specificity. Some clones are missing from TCRdb's copy, which holds only in-frame ones; the method was immunoSEQ multiplex PCR. The repertoire holds 20,000 to 30,000 clones, with 76% as singletons. The sequenced sample was CD4+ T cells from PBMCs cultured with HCoV-NL63 spike peptides, obtained before COVID-19 vaccination. Receptors originate from a human donor who received a COVID-19 vaccine. CDR3s include the opening cysteine and the closing phenylalanine or tryptophan. A D gene is named only where the DNA matches it firmly. Clone size, where shown, is once, few, many, or a class for clones that have expanded.

NA	TRBD1	TRBV27	TRBJ1-6	TGTGCCAGCAGTTTAACCCTGGGACAGGGGTATTATTCACCCCTCCACTTT	CASSLTLGQGYYSPLHF
NA	TRBD1	TRBV7-8	TRBJ1-5	TGTGCCAGCAGCCGAGAGGACAGGGGGCGCCATCAGCCCCAGCATTTT	CASSREDRGRHQPQHF
NA	NA	TRBV6-6	TRBJ2-1	TGTGCCAGCAGTTACCAAGCGGAATCCTACAATGAGCAGTTCTTC	CASSYQAESYNEQFF
NA	TRBD1	TRBV29-1	TRBJ1-2	TGCAGCGTTACCACCGGGACAGGGGGACTCAATGGCTACACCTTC	CSVTTGTGGLNGYTF
NA	NA	TRBV6-5	TRBJ2-1	TGTGCCAGCACCCTGGCCATCAATGAGCAGTTCTTC	CASTLAINEQFF
NA	NA	TRBV4-1	TRBJ1-2	TGCGCCAGCAGCCAAGGGGGGGCCGGGACGGTCTCTGAGGGCTACACCTTC	CASSQGGAGTVSEGYTF
NA	NA	TRBV10-1	TRBJ2-7	TGCGCCAGCAGTGAGTTCCCAAGCGACCGAACCTACGAGCAGTACTTC	CASSEFPSDRTYEQYF
NA	NA	TRBV7-2	TRBJ2-1	TGTGCCAGCAGCTTTTTCGGGGAGTACAATGAGCAGTTCTTC	CASSFFGEYNEQFF
few	NA	TRBV5-1	TRBJ1-6	TGCGCCAGCAGATGGGAGGGTGCCGTTACATCACCCCTCCACTTT	CASRWEGAVTSPLHF
NA	TRBD2	TRBV6-1	TRBJ2-5	TGTGCCAGCAGTGAATTTGCGGGGGGGCAAGAGACCCAGTACTTC	CASSEFAGGQETQYF
few	TRBD1	TRBV2	TRBJ2-7	TGTGCCAGTGCAGGGGGCTCATACGAGCAGTACTTC	CASAGGSYEQYF
NA	TRBD1	TRBV2	TRBJ2-7	TGTGCCAGCAGTGGGGACAGCTGGGAGCAGTACTTC	CASSGDSWEQYF
NA	NA	TRBV10-3	TRBJ1-1	TGTGCCATCAGTGAAACCGGGACGGTGAACACTGAAGCTTTCTTT	CAISETGTVNTEAFF
NA	NA	TRBV28	TRBJ1-6	TGTGCCAGCAGGAACCCGACAGGAGTCCGTTCACCCCTCCACTTT	CASRNPTGVRSPLHF
NA	NA	TRBV30	TRBJ1-1	TGTGCCTGGAGTACATCTTACAGTAACACTGAAGCTTTCTTT	CAWSTSYSNTEAFF
NA	TRBD2	TRBV6-2/TRBV6-3	TRBJ2-7	TGTGCCAGCAGTTTTTTAGCGGGAGCCTACGAGCAGTACTTC	CASSFLAGAYEQYF
NA	TRBD2	TRBV5-1	TRBJ2-3	TGCGCCAGCAGCTTAAAAGCGGGAGGTGCAGATACGCAGTATTTT	CASSLKAGGADTQYF
NA	TRBD1	TRBV4-1	TRBJ2-7	TGCGCCAGCAGCCAGAGCCGGGACAGTCTCTCCTACGAGCAGTACTTC	CASSQSRDSLSYEQYF
NA	TRBD1	TRBV19	TRBJ1-1	TGTGCCAGTAGTGACAGGGGGAGCAACACTGAAGCTTTCTTT	CASSDRGSNTEAFF
NA	TRBD2	TRBV5-4	TRBJ2-6	TGTGCCAGCAGCTTGCAAGCGGGGGCTGGTGGGGCCAACGTCCTGACTTTC	CASSLQAGAGGANVLTF
NA	NA	TRBV5-8	TRBJ2-7	TGTGCCAGCAGCCGCGTTCCGTCCTACGAGCAGTACTTC	CASSRVPSYEQYF
NA	NA	TRBV6-5	TRBJ2-7	TGTGCCAGCACAGGGGAATCCTACGAGCAGTACTTC	CASTGESYEQYF
once	NA	TRBV12-3/TRBV12-4	TRBJ1-1	TGTGCCAGCAGTTTAATCATGAACACTGAAGCTTTCTTT	CASSLIMNTEAFF
NA	NA	TRBV30	TRBJ2-1	TGTGCCTGGAGAGCTGCCGGAGGGGTTCAGTTCTTC	CAWRAAGGVQFF
NA	NA	TRBV27	TRBJ2-7	TGTGCCAGCAGTCCATATAGCCCTACACTAAGCTCCTACGAGCAGTACTTC	CASSPYSPTLSSYEQYF
NA	TRBD2	TRBV20-1	TRBJ2-1	TGCAGTGCTAGTCTTAGCGGGAGGGCATATGAGCAGTTCTTC	CSASLSGRAYEQFF
NA	NA	TRBV28	TRBJ1-2	TGTGCCAGCAGTTTAAGCGGGGGATATGGCTACACCTTC	CASSLSGGYGYTF
NA	NA	TRBV6-2/TRBV6-3	TRBJ1-2	TGTGCCAGCAGCATTGCAGGGACCCAATCCTACACCTTC	CASSIAGTQSYTF
NA	NA	TRBV13	TRBJ2-1	TGTGCCAGCAGAACCCCCCCTCCGGGGCCCAATGAGCAGTTCTTC	CASRTPPPGPNEQFF
NA	TRBD1	TRBV2	TRBJ1-2	TGTGCCAGCAGTGATTCAGGGGGCAGGGAGAGCTACACCTTC	CASSDSGGRESYTF
NA	NA	TRBV11-2	TRBJ2-1	TGTGCCAGCAGCTTAGCTGACGCGGGGACCTACAATGAGCAGTTCTTC	CASSLADAGTYNEQFF
NA	TRBD2	TRBV12-5	TRBJ2-7	TGTGCTAGTGGTTTGCCTTACGGACTAGCGGGGACTCCCCGAGGCTACGAGCAGTACTTC	CASGLPYGLAGTPRGYEQYF
NA	NA	TRBV12-3/TRBV12-4	TRBJ2-7	TGTGCCAGCAGTTGGGGCCGTTACTACGAGCAGTACTTC	CASSWGRYYEQYF
NA	NA	TRBV20-1	TRBJ2-1	TGCAGTGCTCCAGATTACAATGAGCAGTTCTTC	CSAPDYNEQFF
once	NA	TRBV5-1	TRBJ2-2	TGCGCCAGCAGCTTGGCCGATAGCCTTAACACCGGGGAGCTGTTTTTT	CASSLADSLNTGELFF
NA	NA	TRBV4-1	TRBJ2-5	TGCGCCAGCAGCCAAGTTTTGGGCCAGCAAGAGACCCAGTACTTC	CASSQVLGQQETQYF
few	NA	TRBV4-1	TRBJ2-7	TGCGCCAGCAGCCAAGAAGAGGGAGGGGGGGCCTACGAGCAGTACTTC	CASSQEEGGGAYEQYF
NA	NA	TRBV4-1	TRBJ1-2	TGCGCCAGCAGCCAACAACAGGGACATAACTATGGCTACACCTTC	CASSQQQGHNYGYTF
NA	TRBD2	TRBV3-1/TRBV3-2	TRBJ2-7	TGTGCCAGCAGCCCAGATAGAGCGGGAATAGTTTACGAGCAGTACTTC	CASSPDRAGIVYEQYF
NA	TRBD2	TRBV10-2	TRBJ2-1	TGCGCCAGCAGTGACCCTAGCGGGAGGGCTGGGAGTTATGAGCAGTTCTTC	CASSDPSGRAGSYEQFF
NA	TRBD1	TRBV30	TRBJ1-2	TGTGCCTGGAGAGGGGACAGGGGCTATGGCTACACCTTC	CAWRGDRGYGYTF
once	NA	TRBV7-2	TRBJ1-5	TGTGCCAGCAGCTCGTACAATCAGCCCCAGCATTTT	CASSSYNQPQHF
NA	NA	TRBV5-6	TRBJ1-5	TGTGCCAGCAAGTACAGGGCCGTTCAGCCCCAGCATTTT	CASKYRAVQPQHF
NA	NA	TRBV19	TRBJ1-5	TGTGCCACGACGGCCTTACAGGGTTCAAATCAGCCCCAGCATTTT	CATTALQGSNQPQHF
few	NA	TRBV19	TRBJ1-2	TGTGCCAGTAGTATTCGGTTCGCCCCGAATGGTAGAGCTAACTATGGCTACACCTTC	CASSIRFAPNGRANYGYTF
NA	TRBD1	TRBV5-4	TRBJ1-1	TGTGCCAGCAGCCGGGGACAGGATCTGATGAACACTGAAGCTTTCTTT	CASSRGQDLMNTEAFF
NA	TRBD1	TRBV5-1	TRBJ2-3	TGCGCCAGCAGCTTATCTGGACAGGGCACAGATACGCAGTATTTT	CASSLSGQGTDTQYF
NA	TRBD2	TRBV7-9	TRBJ2-1	TGTGCCAGCAGCTTACTTGCGGGAGTTCGTAATGAGCAGTTCTTC	CASSLLAGVRNEQFF
NA	NA	TRBV6-1	TRBJ1-3	TGTGCCAGCAGTGAATTAGGGGGTGTTTCTGGAAACACCATATATTTT	CASSELGGVSGNTIYF
NA	NA	TRBV4-1	TRBJ1-1	TGCGCCAGCAGCCCTCCGGGGACGGTGGACACTGAAGCTTTCTTT	CASSPPGTVDTEAFF
NA	TRBD2	TRBV3-1/TRBV3-2	TRBJ2-5	TGTGCCAGCAGCCAAAATCCTGCGGGGGTACAAGAGACCCAGTACTTC	CASSQNPAGVQETQYF
NA	TRBD1	TRBV19	TRBJ2-5	TGTGCCAGTAGTAACGGACAGGGGAGGGTCCAGACCCAGTACTTC	CASSNGQGRVQTQYF